This TCR beta chain originates from a study of T-cell reconstitution after alpha-beta-depleted transplantation in children. Overall study findings and caveats: From surviving recipient T cells and thymic progenitors came the high day-60 TCRbeta diversity observed in some patients. Expanded graft clones, several hundred of them, were reportedly the source of alpha-beta T cells about two months after transplant.

Points on this clonotype: Its antigen is still unknown.

Preparation of the TCRbeta library was carried out with unique molecular identifiers. TCRdb itself ran the PCR reads through MiXCR, one entry per CDR3 protein. The table includes about 980,000 distinct CDR3 sequences, about 29% detected once. The TCR comes from a boy in the first two years of life who had a stem cell transplant for SCID, so the T cells may come from the graft donor. The sample was PBMCs, mostly from graft donor cells, taken 360 days after TCRalphabeta/CD19-depleted stem cell transplant.

In DNA form, the CDR3 reads TGCAGCGTTGAAGATCTTATCAGGCAAGCTTTCTTT. Translation gives CSVEDLIRQAFF. The genes are TRBV29-1 and TRBJ1-1; D gene uncertain. Germline V CDR1 and CDR2: SQVTM, ANQGSEA. The V end was cut by 0 bases, the J end by 9 bases, with 11 bases between. The CDR3 totals 12 residues.